The rows below give T cell receptor beta chains drawn from one sample of a study of cytomegalovirus exposure and HLA in healthy donors. Clones were sequenced by immunoSEQ multiplex PCR, and TCRdb holds only the in-frame ones, with some missing. The sample lists under 200,000 clones, over 65% occurring once. Sequences were obtained from PBMCs. Source of these receptors: a woman aged 30 to 39 in good health and CMV-seronegative. CDR3s include the opening cysteine and the closing phenylalanine or tryptophan. Each record gives: CDR3 protein, CDR3 DNA, clone size, D gene, V gene, J gene. D genes are given only for firm matches. Some rows have no size entry. The others give once, few or many, or a class for an expanded clone.

CDR3 protein: CASNPGGSNSYNEQFF
CDR3 DNA: TGCGCCAGCAATCCGGGGGGGTCTAACTCCTACAATGAGCAGTTCTTC
clone size: .
D gene: TRBD2
V gene: TRBV5-1
J gene: TRBJ2-1

CDR3 protein: CASSPARQAIEAFF
CDR3 DNA: TGTGCCAGCAGCCCTGCCCGACAGGCGATTGAAGCTTTCTTT
clone size: .
D gene: .
V gene: TRBV6-5
J gene: TRBJ1-1

CDR3 protein: CASSWTSGRAHPYNEQFF
CDR3 DNA: TGCGCCAGCAGCTGGACTAGCGGGAGGGCCCACCCCTACAATGAGCAGTTCTTC
clone size: .
D gene: TRBD2
V gene: TRBV23-1
J gene: TRBJ2-1

CDR3 protein: CASTQDGAEAFF
CDR3 DNA: TGTGCCAGCACCCAAGACGGAGCAGAAGCTTTCTTT
clone size: .
D gene: .
V gene: TRBV7-9
J gene: TRBJ1-1

CDR3 protein: CSVEDQASLLYNEQFF
CDR3 DNA: TGCAGCGTTGAAGATCAAGCCTCCCTCTTATACAATGAGCAGTTCTTC
clone size: .
D gene: .
V gene: TRBV29-1
J gene: TRBJ2-1

CDR3 protein: CASSQVGGKETQYF
CDR3 DNA: TGTGCCAGCAGCCAAGTGGGAGGGAAAGAGACCCAGTACTTC
clone size: .
D gene: TRBD2
V gene: TRBV7-9
J gene: TRBJ2-5

CDR3 protein: CASTGTGFSYEQYF
CDR3 DNA: TGTGCCAGCACCGGGACAGGGTTCTCCTACGAGCAGTACTTC
clone size: .
D gene: TRBD1
V gene: TRBV6-1
J gene: TRBJ2-7

CDR3 protein: CASSPSGTGSYEQYF
CDR3 DNA: TGTGCCAGCAGCCCCTCCGGGACAGGGTCCTACGAGCAGTACTTC
clone size: .
D gene: TRBD1
V gene: TRBV9
J gene: TRBJ2-7

CDR3 protein: CASSGLEVGELFF
CDR3 DNA: TGTGCCAGCTCCGGACTAGAAGTCGGGGAGCTGTTTTTT
clone size: .
D gene: TRBD2
V gene: TRBV18
J gene: TRBJ2-2

CDR3 protein: CASSLGGDTQYF
CDR3 DNA: TGTGCCAGCAGCTTGGGAGGAGATACGCAGTATTTT
clone size: .
D gene: .
V gene: TRBV5-4
J gene: TRBJ2-3

CDR3 protein: CASSLAGTANTEAFF
CDR3 DNA: TGTGCCAGCAGCTTAGCCGGGACAGCGAACACTGAAGCTTTCTTT
clone size: once
D gene: TRBD1
V gene: TRBV7-6
J gene: TRBJ1-1

CDR3 protein: CASTWTGENTEAFF
CDR3 DNA: TGCGCCAGCACCTGGACAGGCGAGAACACTGAAGCTTTCTTT
clone size: .
D gene: TRBD1
V gene: TRBV5-1
J gene: TRBJ1-1

CDR3 protein: CASSLAKSDTQYF
CDR3 DNA: TGTGCCAGCAGCTTAGCCAAATCAGATACGCAGTATTTT
clone size: few
D gene: .
V gene: TRBV7-2
J gene: TRBJ2-3